The source of this T cell receptor (beta chain) is a study of blood T cells in healthy people across ages. Study-wide context: Template switching retrieved approximately one barcoded beta molecule for each two T cells.

The second PCR ran roughly 6 to 12 cycles with a sample-barcoded 5' primer and J-beta primers. TCRdb re-derived calls from the 5' RACE reads in MiXCR, one entry per CDR3 protein. The sample has some 1.5 million distinct CDR3 sequences; 40% to 45% are singletons. This clonotype has only a few counts. V was cut by 2 bases and J by 3 bases, with 10 bases left in between. CDR1 and CDR2 (germline): LGHNA, YNFKEQ. The CDR3 has 14 amino acids. Material for sequencing was blood. The TCR originated in a woman younger than 35 in good health. The rearrangement joins TRBV4-2 to TRBJ2-5; no clear D. The CDR3 nucleotides read TGTGCCAGCAGCCAAAACGGACGGGAAGAGACCCAGTACTTC. It specifies CASSQNGREETQYF.